These T cell receptor beta chains were read from a single sample in a study of liver allograft versus peripheral blood T cells. TCRdb re-called the reads with MiXCR, one entry per CDR3 protein. The data contain 6,500 to 9,000 distinct CDR3 sequences, roughly a fifth of them singletons. The receptor source for this set is a human patient who had a liver transplant. The T cells may partly be graft donor cells. Both conserved end residues are part of each CDR3. The order of the fields is D gene, J gene, V gene, clone size, CDR3 protein, CDR3 DNA. D genes are given only for firm matches. Where a row states a size, it is once, few, many or the class of an expanded clone; other rows omit it.

. | TRBJ1-4 | TRBV28 | medium-sized | CASSPAGWEKLFF | TGTGCCAGCAGTCCCGCCGGGTGGGAAAAACTGTTTTTT
TRBD1 | TRBJ1-2 | TRBV29-1 | . | CSAVQGAYGYTF | TGCAGCGCCGTACAGGGGGCCTATGGCTACACCTTC
. | TRBJ1-1 | TRBV20-1 | . | CSARESTEAFF | TGCAGTGCTAGAGAGAGCACTGAAGCTTTCTTT
. | TRBJ2-7 | TRBV25-1 | . | CASSEITGTEQYF | TGTGCCAGCAGTGAAATAACGGGAACCGAGCAGTACTTC
TRBD1 | TRBJ1-2 | TRBV9 | many | CASSQTRQGAYGYTF | TGTGCCAGCAGCCAGACCCGACAGGGAGCCTATGGCTACACCTTC
TRBD1 | TRBJ1-2 | TRBV5-4 | . | CASSSPRLDRRNYGYTF | TGTGCCAGCAGCTCACCCCGCTTGGACAGGCGCAACTATGGCTACACCTTC
. | TRBJ2-3 | TRBV6-5 | . | CAVGGLSTDTQYF | TGTGCCGTGGGGGGACTTTCCACAGATACGCAGTATTTT
. | TRBJ1-2 | TRBV5-6 | . | CASSERGTSNYGYTF | TGTGCCAGCAGCGAGAGGGGTACCTCTAACTATGGCTACACCTTC
TRBD1 | TRBJ1-6 | TRBV7-4 | medium-sized | CASSLGDDRVEGSPLHF | TGTGCCAGCAGCTTAGGGGACGACAGGGTGGAGGGGTCACCCCTCCACTTT
. | TRBJ1-5 | TRBV27 | few | CASSLNGDQPQHF | TGTGCCAGCAGTTTAAACGGGGATCAGCCCCAGCATTTT
. | TRBJ1-1 | TRBV27 | medium-sized | CASSLSAGVTEAFF | TGTGCCAGCAGTTTATCGGCAGGCGTCACTGAAGCTTTCTTT
. | TRBJ2-7 | TRBV20-1 | . | CSARVGPYEQYF | TGCAGTGCTAGAGTGGGCCCCTACGAGCAGTACTTC
. | TRBJ1-2 | TRBV5-1 | few | CASSTHAGGQGNYGYTF | TGCGCCAGCAGCACCCACGCCGGGGGGCAGGGGAACTATGGCTACACCTTC
. | TRBJ1-5 | TRBV6-5 | medium-sized | CASRPRQNSNQPQHF | TGTGCCAGCAGGCCTCGACAGAATAGCAATCAGCCCCAGCATTTT
. | TRBJ1-2 | TRBV5-4 | few | CASSLGGARANYGYTF | TGTGCCAGCAGCTTGGGTGGGGCGCGGGCTAACTATGGCTACACCTTC
. | TRBJ1-3 | TRBV27 | medium-sized | CASSLSGLTGNTIYF | TGTGCCAGCAGTTTATCGGGGCTGACTGGAAACACCATATATTTT
TRBD2 | TRBJ2-3 | TRBV6-6 | . | CASSLLAGGTDTQYF | TGTGCCAGCAGCTTACTAGCGGGGGGCACAGATACGCAGTATTTT
. | TRBJ1-1 | TRBV27 | medium-sized | CASSGMKGTDTEAFF | TGTGCCAGCAGCGGAATGAAGGGAACGGACACTGAAGCTTTCTTT
TRBD1 | TRBJ1-4 | TRBV7-9 | few | CASSFDRVWVEKLFF | TGTGCCAGCAGCTTCGACAGGGTTTGGGTTGAAAAACTGTTTTTT
. | TRBJ1-2 | TRBV6-2/TRBV6-3 | medium-sized | CASSYGNRVGYTF | TGTGCCAGCAGTTACGGAAACAGGGTTGGCTACACCTTC
TRBD1 | TRBJ1-3 | TRBV30 | few | CAWSRDRVEIYF | TGTGCCTGGAGTCGAGACAGGGTGGAGATATATTTT
. | TRBJ2-1 | TRBV19 | . | CASSISVMNEQFF | TGTGCCAGTAGTATCAGCGTAATGAATGAGCAGTTCTTC
. | TRBJ1-6 | TRBV19 | medium-sized | CASSIAALYNSPLHF | TGTGCCAGTAGTATCGCCGCCCTCTATAATTCACCCCTCCACTTT
. | TRBJ1-2 | TRBV7-9 | . | CASSLADEEGSYGYTF | TGTGCCAGCAGCTTAGCGGACGAGGAGGGGAGCTACGGCTACACCTTC
TRBD1 | TRBJ1-5 | TRBV5-6 | many | CASSLSTGGGWSNQPQHF | TGTGCCAGCAGCTTGTCGACAGGGGGGGGCTGGAGCAATCAGCCCCAGCATTTT
TRBD1 | TRBJ1-2 | TRBV7-9 | many | CASSLAKGQGAGYGYTF | TGTGCCAGCAGCTTAGCAAAGGGACAGGGCGCAGGCTATGGCTACACCTTC
TRBD1 | TRBJ1-3 | TRBV4-1 | . | CASSHRQGAEGNTIYF | TGCGCCAGCAGCCACAGACAGGGGGCAGAAGGAAACACCATATATTTT
. | TRBJ1-1 | TRBV5-5 | . | CASSLDSPNTEAFF | TGTGCCAGCAGCTTGGACAGCCCGAACACTGAAGCTTTCTTT